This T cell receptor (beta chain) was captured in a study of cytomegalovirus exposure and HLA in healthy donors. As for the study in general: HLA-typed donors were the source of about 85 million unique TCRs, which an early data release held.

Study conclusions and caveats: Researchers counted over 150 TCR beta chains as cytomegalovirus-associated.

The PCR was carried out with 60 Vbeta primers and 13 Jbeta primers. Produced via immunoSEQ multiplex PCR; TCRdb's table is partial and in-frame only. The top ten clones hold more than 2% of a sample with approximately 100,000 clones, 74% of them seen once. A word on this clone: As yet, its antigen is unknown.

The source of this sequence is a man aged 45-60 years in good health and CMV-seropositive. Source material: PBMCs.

The CDR3 coding sequence is TGCAGCGCTAGACCTTCGGCGGACACCGGGGAGCTGTTTTTT. It specifies CSARPSADTGELFF. V gene TRBV29-1 combines with J gene TRBJ2-2, with unresolved D. Between the trimmed V and J ends, which lost 7 bases and 3 bases, there was a span of 15 bases. The CDR3 loop spans 14 amino acids. CDR1 and CDR2 from the germline V gene are SQVTM and ANQGSEA.